This paragraph covers one TCR beta chain sequence. Its matching antigen is unknown. The sample comes from a study of response to subunit inactivated influenza vaccine. V dropped 5 bases and J dropped 9; count of bases not matched to a gene: 4. CDR1 and CDR2 from the germline V gene are SGHVS and FQNEAQ. This CDR3 comprises 13 residues. MiXCR, applied by TCRdb to the RT-PCR reads, yields one record per CDR3 protein. In the table there are around 520,000 distinct CDR3 sequences, about 25% of which are singletons. The study, taken as a whole, reports: Authors suggested each seasonal influenza vaccination recruits few new T cells.

The J gene is TRBJ1-3, the V gene TRBV7-8, with 10 bases that match TRBD1. Specimen: CD4+ T cells sorted from PBMCs, collected 4 to 6 days after vaccination. This receptor was obtained from a man in his forties or fifties who received an inactivated influenza vaccine. The CDR3 nucleotides read TGTGCCAGCAGCCTTGGACAGGGGGGCACCATATATTTT. It codes for CASSLGQGGTIYF.